This T cell receptor (beta chain) originates from a study of OX40 agonist ivuxolimab in advanced cancers. Profiling relied on immunoSEQ multiplex PCR, and the TCRdb table lists in-frame clones only, not all of them. This sample has around 60,000 clones, with 70% to 85% found just once. After removal of 2 bases from V and 11 bases from J, the junction contained 9 bases not matched to a gene. The length of the CDR3 is 13 residues. Germline CDR1 is SGHDT and CDR2 is YYEEEE. This clone was detected a few times. This rearrangement joins TRBV5-6 to TRBJ1-1, with 7 bases identical to TRBD1. The source was CD4+ or CD8+ T cells sorted from blood, collected in a trial of the OX40 agonist ivuxolimab. The TCR comes from an adult with an advanced solid tumor such as melanoma, head and neck, liver or kidney cancer. CDR3 DNA: TGTGCCAGCAGCTTAGGACAGGTTGCACAGGCTTTCTTT. It translates to CASSLGQVAQAFF.